The sequence of this TCR beta chain was determined in a study of tumor-infiltrating lymphocytes in primary liver carcinoma. Study-level information: The cohort consisted of patients whose primary liver carcinoma was surgically resected.

The study extracted blood RNA from unsorted whole blood and also extracted germline DNA. There were only treatment-naive patients, all with chronic HBV infection. Presurgery, about 3.9 milliliters of peripheral blood were collected. Priming with a constant-region primer yielded TCR beta cDNA from about 500 ng total RNA. Nested multiplex PCR, run for three rounds with slightly modified ARM-PCR, yielded TCR beta libraries. TCRdb itself ran the multiplex PCR reads through MiXCR, one entry per CDR3 protein. The table lists roughly 330,000 distinct CDR3 sequences, around three fifths of them singletons. This TCR came from a man aged 35 to 55 with primary liver carcinoma and hepatitis B virus infection. Material: peripheral blood.

DNA for the CDR3: TGCGCCAGCAGCCAAGATACGGTAACTGCCTACGAGCAGTACTTC. Its protein is CASSQDTVTAYEQYF. The chain carries TRBV4-1 and TRBJ2-7; no clear D. This CDR3 comprises 15 residues. CDR1 is MGHRA and CDR2 is YSYEKL in the germline V gene. The V gene lost 0 bases and the J gene lost 2 bases, with 11 bases spanning the gap.